The 30 T cell receptor beta chains presented below share a single source sample, sequenced in a study of cytomegalovirus exposure and HLA in healthy donors. PCR used 60 Vbeta primers and 13 Jbeta primers. The method was immunoSEQ multiplex PCR; TCRdb's version includes in-frame clones alone and lacks a portion of them. Of about 130,000 clones in the sample, roughly 80% are singletons; the top ten hold about 3.3%. Sequencing used PBMCs. These receptors came from a woman aged 45-65 years in good health and CMV-seronegative.

The chain combines TRBV5-4 with TRBJ2-1; 11 bases map to TRBD1. The germline CDR1 and CDR2 sequences are SGHNT and YYREEE (reference sequence). The V gene end was trimmed by 2 bases and the J gene end by 4 bases; junction bases not matched to a gene: 2. The CDR3 consists of 15 residues. The CDR3 region is CASSLGTGGYNEQFF. In DNA form, the CDR3 reads TGTGCCAGCAGCTTAGGGACAGGGGGTTACAATGAGCAGTTCTTC.

This chain connects TRBV2 to TRBJ2-1, with TRBD2 matching 8 bases. The J segment lost 2 bases and the V segment lost 5 bases, leaving 2 bases of the junction unmatched. The CDR3 contains 14 residues. The germline gives CDR1 SNHLY, CDR2 FYNNEI. The CDR3 region has the DNA TGTGCCAGCAGTCTGGGACTAGCCTACAATGAGCAGTTCTTC. This sequence encodes CASSLGLAYNEQFF.

The chain employs TRBV4-3 and TRBJ1-4, with no clear D. This CDR3 is built from 15 residues. Germline V lookup: CDR1 LGHNA, CDR2 YSLEER. Trimming took 0 bases from V and 0 from J, leaving 5 bases between them. CDR3 DNA sequence: TGCGCCAGCAGCCAAGACTCAGCAACTAATGAAAAACTGTTTTTT. It codes for CASSQDSATNEKLFF.

The chain recombines TRBV2 with TRBJ2-7, with a tentative D call TRBD2 (5 bases). The length of the CDR3 is 14 residues. Looked up from germline, CDR1 is SNHLY and CDR2 is FYNNEI. V dropped 7 bases and J dropped 2 bases, with 15 bases sitting between them. This CDR3 reads CASKSVANAYEQYF. The CDR3 region has the DNA TGTGCCAGCAAATCAGTAGCGAACGCCTACGAGCAGTACTTC. The variable domain in full, with the rest retrieved from reference TRBV2 and TRBJ2-7, is EPEVTQTPSHQVTQMGQEVILRCVPISNHLYFYWYRQILGQKVEFLVSFYNNEISEKSEIFDDQFSVERPDGSNFTLKIRSTKLEDSAMYFCASKSVANAYEQYFGPGTRLTVT.

The V gene is TRBV14, the J gene TRBJ1-1; no clear D gene. CDR3 length equals 13 residues. V was clipped by 0 bases and J by 9 bases, with 11 bases between them. Germline values: CDR1 SGHDN, CDR2 FVKESK. The CDR3 loop is CASSQDPRRQAFF. Written as DNA, the CDR3 is TGTGCCAGCAGCCAAGATCCTCGGAGACAAGCTTTCTTT.

The J gene is TRBJ1-2, the V gene TRBV9; D is perhaps TRBD1 (5 bases). The germline CDR1 and CDR2 sequences are SGDLS and YYNGEE. V was shortened by 0 bases and J by 2 bases, with 11 bases between the two germline ends. The CDR3 is 15 amino acids. DNA of the CDR3: TGTGCCAGCAGCGTAGACTGGGCAGGGAACTATGGCTACACCTTC. This codes for CASSVDWAGNYGYTF. Full variable domain (outside the CDR3, taken from reference TRBV9 and TRBJ1-2): DSGVTQTPKHLITATGQRVTLRCSPRSGDLSVYWYQQSLDQGLQFLIQYYNGEERAKGNILERFSAQQFPDLHSELNLSSLELGDSALYFCASSVDWAGNYGYTFGSGTRLTVV.

This sequence joins TRBV7-9 and TRBJ2-1; D perhaps matches TRBD1 (6 bases). The CDR3 consists of 13 residues. Germline V CDR1 and CDR2: SEHNR, FQNEAQ (reference sequence). V was trimmed by 6 bases and J by 5 bases, leaving 11 bases between them. In nucleotides, the CDR3 is TGTGCCAGCAGGGTTGGACAGAACAATGAGCAGTTCTTC. It codes for CASRVGQNNEQFF.

The genes are TRBV4-2 and TRBJ2-7, with 12 bases matching TRBD1. Unmatched junction bases numbered 2, after V lost 0 bases and J lost 5 bases. CDR3 length: 15 residues. The germline V gene has CDR1 LGHNA and CDR2 YNFKEQ. The CDR3 reads CASSQEGTGGDEQYF. The CDR3 bases are TGTGCCAGCAGCCAAGAAGGGACAGGGGGCGACGAGCAGTACTTC.

The chain uses TRBV6-5 and TRBJ1-1, with D possibly TRBD1 on 5 matching bases. CDR1 is MNHEY, CDR2 SVGAGI, per germline. This CDR3 is built from 14 residues. Deletions cut 4 bases from V and 4 bases from J, with 13 bases between. CDR3 nucleotide sequence: TGTGCCAGCAGTTGGCAGGGTACGGCCACTGAAGCTTTCTTT. This codes for CASSWQGTATEAFF.

The gene calls are TRBV28 and TRBJ1-1, with unresolved D. The V end lost 2 bases, the J end lost 7 bases, and 17 bases lay between the germline ends. The CDR3 covers 15 residues. CDR1 and CDR2 (germline): MDHEN, SYDVKM. The CDR3 DNA follows: TGTGCCAGCAGTTTAGGTGCTGAGGAAAAAGATGAAGCTTTCTTT. It translates to CASSLGAEEKDEAFF.

This chain links TRBV29-1 with TRBJ2-1; D is perhaps TRBD1 (6 bases). Germline values: CDR1 SQVTM, CDR2 ANQGSEA. V lost 3 bases, J lost 9 bases, and 15 bases lay in between. The CDR3 is 13 residues long. Here the CDR3 reads CSVEVAGVSEQFF. CDR3 nucleotides: TGCAGCGTTGAGGTGGCAGGGGTGAGTGAGCAGTTCTTC.

The chain has TRBV27 and TRBJ2-5; weak D call: TRBD2 (6 bases). Trimming removed 6 bases from V and 4 bases from J, with 12 bases in between. This CDR3 region has 13 residues. Germline assignment: CDR1 MNHEY and CDR2 SMNVEV (reference sequence). CDR3 loop: CASRDYQRETQYF. The CDR3 bases are TGTGCCAGCAGGGACTATCAGCGAGAGACCCAGTACTTC.

This clone was found a few times. V and J are TRBV28 and TRBJ1-5; a weak D match, TRBD1 (6 bases). The germline V gene encodes CDR1 MDHEN and CDR2 SYDVKM. This CDR3 comprises 14 residues. V was cut by 7 bases and J by 4 bases, with 14 bases left in between. The CDR3 here is CASNSGTQNQPQHF. The CDR3 nucleotides read TGTGCCAGCAACTCCGGGACACAAAATCAGCCCCAGCATTTT.

The CDR3 DNA is TGTGCCAGCAGTTTCTCTCCGACTGCTGGCCAGCATTTT. Protein: CASSFSPTAGQHF. The chain employs TRBV27 and TRBJ1-5; D gene ambiguous. The CDR3 covers 13 residues. Trimming removed 3 bases at V and 12 bases at J, with 15 bases between. Germline values: CDR1 MNHEY, CDR2 SMNVEV (reference sequence).

The CDR3 bases are TGTGCCAGCAAGGGACTTTTGAACACCGGGGAGCTGTTTTTT. Its translation is CASKGLLNTGELFF. The chain uses TRBV9 and TRBJ2-2; D perhaps matches TRBD2 (6 bases). The V end was cut by 6 bases, the J end by 1 base, with 10 bases between. The germline V gene encodes CDR1 SGDLS and CDR2 YYNGEE. This CDR3 has 14 amino acids.

Concerning this clone: The identical CDR3 is also encoded by other nucleotide sequences in the sample. In nucleotides, the CDR3 is TGTGCCAGCAGCCCTAAGAGCGGGAGAGTCACCGGGGAGCTGTTTTTT. It is translated as CASSPKSGRVTGELFF. The V call is TRBV7-2, the J call TRBJ2-2; 8 bases are a match to TRBD2. Germline trimming cut 5 bases from V and 4 bases from J; bases unmatched to any gene: 9. Germline V gene sequence: CDR1 SGHTA, CDR2 FQGNSA. The CDR3 contains 16 residues.

The chain recombines TRBV7-9 with TRBJ2-3; 8 bases align to TRBD1. The germline CDR1 and CDR2 sequences are SEHNR and FQNEAQ (reference sequence). The CDR3 loop spans 14 amino acids. Trimming cost V 9 bases and J 0 bases; bases outside gene matches: 5. DNA of the CDR3: TGTGCCAGGCCGGGGACAGGTAGCACAGATACGCAGTATTTT. This translates into CARPGTGSTDTQYF.

The chain has TRBV4-3 and TRBJ2-3, with 9 bases matching TRBD2. The V segment lost 4 bases and the J segment 2 bases; nucleotides outside the gene matches: 7. CDR1 is LGHNA and CDR2 is YSLEER in the germline V gene. The CDR3 sequence is 16 residues long. As DNA, the CDR3 is TGCGCCAGCAGCCCGCTGACTAGCGGAATCACAGATACGCAGTATTTT. Its translation: CASSPLTSGITDTQYF.

V is TRBV6-6 and J is TRBJ1-5; D is ambiguous. V shed 2 bases and J shed 4 bases, with 6 bases lying between them. The germline V gene has CDR1 MNHNY and CDR2 SVGAGI (reference sequence). The CDR3 loop spans 13 amino acids. The CDR3 sequence is CASSYQKNQPQHF. Written as DNA, the CDR3 is TGTGCCAGCAGTTACCAGAAAAATCAGCCCCAGCATTTT.

The V and J genes are TRBV6-5 and TRBJ1-2; TRBD1 aligns across 8 bases. Germline V gene sequence: CDR1 MNHEY, CDR2 SVGAGI. V was clipped by 5 bases and J by 5 bases; unmatched bases: 4. The length of the CDR3 is 13 residues. The CDR3 spells CASSPGGEYGYTF. CDR3 bases: TGTGCCAGCAGTCCAGGGGGCGAATATGGCTACACCTTC.

This chain uses TRBV18 with TRBJ2-7; TRBD1 is a possible D gene (5 bases). V shed 1 base and J shed 2 bases, with 9 bases lying between them. This CDR3 spans 14 amino acids. The germline V gene encodes CDR1 KGHSH and CDR2 LQKENI. The CDR3: CASSPQGRPYEQYF. CDR3 sequence (DNA): TGTGCCAGCTCACCACAGGGGCGTCCCTACGAGCAGTACTTC.

The rearrangement joins TRBV7-9 to TRBJ1-4; D possibly corresponds to TRBD1 (5 bases). V lost 5 bases, J lost 0 bases, and 13 bases lay in between. The CDR3 spans 16 residues. In germline, CDR1 is SEHNR, CDR2 FQNEAQ (reference sequence). The CDR3: CASSPREGPTNEKLFF. CDR3 DNA: TGTGCCAGCAGCCCCCGGGAGGGACCAACTAATGAAAAACTGTTTTTT.

The chain joins TRBV15 to TRBJ2-3; a possible D gene is TRBD2 (5 bases). Trimming cost V 0 bases and J 0 bases, with 13 bases left between them. There are 17 residues in the CDR3. CDR1 and CDR2 from the germline V gene are LNHNV and YYDKDF (reference sequence). Here the CDR3 reads CATSRESGTLSTDTQYF. The DNA for the CDR3 is TGTGCCACCAGCAGAGAAAGCGGTACCCTTAGCACAGATACGCAGTATTTT.

The chain carries TRBV6-1 and TRBJ2-5; no clear D gene. Trimming took off 8 bases at V and 5 bases at J, with 9 bases between the two ends. Germline CDR1 reads MNHNS; CDR2 reads SASEGT. The CDR3 sequence is 11 residues long. The CDR3: CASEIRETQYF. CDR3 DNA sequence: TGTGCCAGCGAAATCAGGGAGACCCAGTACTTC.

About this clone: The sample has other DNA sequences that encode this CDR3 too. The J gene is TRBJ2-7, the V gene TRBV28; the match to TRBD2 covers 10 bases. The CDR3 spans 16 residues. The germline gives CDR1 MDHEN, CDR2 SYDVKM. V shed 8 bases and J 5 bases; nucleotides not matched to a gene: 15. The CDR3 region has the DNA TGTGCCAGCCAAACCGGGAACCTTCTAGCGGGAGACGAGCAGTACTTC. It codes for CASQTGNLLAGDEQYF.

The chain combines TRBV6-4 with TRBJ2-7; no clear D. Germline CDR1 is MRHNA and CDR2 is SNTAGT. Trimming shortened V by 6 bases and J by 0 bases, and 15 bases separated the two germline ends. This CDR3 comprises 15 residues. The CDR3 spells CASSPYPVSSYEQYF. CDR3 coding DNA: TGTGCCAGCAGCCCCTACCCGGTGAGCTCCTACGAGCAGTACTTC.

This sequence joins TRBV29-1 and TRBJ1-4; D is unresolved. CDR1 and CDR2 (germline): SQVTM, ANQGSEA. This CDR3 is 12 amino acids long. V gave up 3 bases and J gave up 5 bases, with 7 bases separating them. CDR3 in DNA: TGCAGCGTTGATCCGGGAAATGAAAAACTGTTTTTT. It is translated as CSVDPGNEKLFF. Supplemented by reference TRBV29-1 and TRBJ1-4, the full variable domain reads SAVISQKPSRDICQRGTSLTIQCQVDSQVTMMFWYRQQPGQSLTLIATANQGSEATYESGFVIDKFPISRPNLTFSTLTVSNMSPEDSSIYLCSVDPGNEKLFFGSGTQLSVL.

The chain is built from TRBV7-2 and TRBJ1-3; unclear D gene. CDR3 length: 16 residues. Looked up from germline, CDR1 is SGHTA and CDR2 is FQGNSA. Trimming pared 0 bases from V and 0 bases from J, leaving 9 bases between. CDR3 sequence: CASSLAPVPSGNTIYF. The CDR3 nucleotides read TGTGCCAGCAGCTTAGCGCCGGTCCCCTCTGGAAACACCATATATTTT.

The V call is TRBV18, the J call TRBJ2-7; the match to TRBD2 covers 8 bases. With 1 base clipped from V and 6 bases from J, the junction kept 2 bases outside the gene matches. In germline, CDR1 is KGHSH, CDR2 LQKENI. The CDR3 has 13 amino acids. For the CDR3, the DNA is TGTGCCAGCTCACCACTAGCGGGACCCGAGCAGTACTTC. As protein: CASSPLAGPEQYF.

This chain joins TRBV10-3 and TRBJ2-1, with 9 bases aligning to TRBD2. The CDR3 contains 17 residues. With 2 bases clipped from V and 4 bases from J, the junction kept 9 bases outside the gene matches. Germline loops: CDR1 ENHRY, CDR2 SYGVKD. This chain's CDR3 is CAISEESSGNPYNEQFF. CDR3 sequence (DNA): TGTGCCATCAGTGAGGAGTCTAGCGGGAACCCTTACAATGAGCAGTTCTTC.